This entry concerns a single T cell receptor beta chain. Its antigen is still unknown. This record belongs to a study of blood T cells in healthy people across ages. Together with a sample-barcoded 5' primer, a J-beta primer mix was included in a second PCR lasting about 6 to 11 cycles. One entry per CDR3 protein, called by TCRdb with MiXCR from the 5' RACE reads. The repertoire includes 870,000 or so distinct CDR3 sequences, more than 25% of them detected once, and roughly 17% sits in the top ten. Study findings and constraints: Any conclusive comparison of naive versus antigen-experienced cells was prevented by using unsorted PBMCs.

V shed 4 bases, J shed 7 bases, and the junction held 6 bases outside the gene matches. CDR1 is KGHSH, CDR2 LQKENI, per germline. This CDR3 contains 16 residues. Sequenced: blood. The chain couples TRBV18 to TRBJ2-1; 14 bases agree with TRBD2. The receptor's source is a woman older than 75 in good health. The CDR3 loop is CASSLRTSGGRNEQFF. CDR3 in DNA: TGTGCCAGCTCACTACGGACTAGCGGGGGGAGAAATGAGCAGTTCTTC.